This T cell receptor (beta chain) was recorded in a study of T cell repertoires in cytomegalovirus infection. For the study at large: Public TCR beta signatures indicated both CMV infection and matching HLA type. Study-wide findings and caveats: Based on cumulative public TCR beta family frequency, carriers of CMV plus the relevant HLA were identified. HLA-C-restricted CMV-specific TCR beta clonotypes prevailed in the ex vivo response.

MiXCR, run by TCRdb on the reads, gives a single entry per CDR3 protein. The sample records about 310,000 distinct CDR3 sequences, roughly 15% being singletons. The CDR3 contains 15 residues. CDR1 and CDR2 (germline): MNHEY, SMNVEV (reference sequence). Between the trimmed V and J ends, which lost 3 bases and 0 bases, there was a span of 6 bases. This clonotype was recorded many times. Its antigen is not known. The sample was PBMCs. This chain links TRBV27 with TRBJ2-6; unclear D gene. This TCR was sampled from a human donor in good health (CMV status not recorded). Some clones in this sample may be carry-over from other donors' samples. CDR3 sequence reads: CASSFSSSGANVLTF. CDR3 DNA sequence: TGTGCCAGCAGTTTTAGTAGCTCTGGGGCCAACGTCCTGACTTTC.